This TCR beta chain derives from a study of technical replicates of blood from a handful of donors (TCRdb year 2017). Notes on this clone: It lacks a known antigen. Base qualities are not at hand, and no much larger clone is one base apart.

Receptors were amplified or captured by the immunoSEQ multiplex PCR assay. TCRdb took this table from immuneACCESS and kept in-frame rearrangements with V and J called. Such tables lack part of the clones; where checked against another copy, unresolved V genes explain under half of the gap, and the rest is unexplained. Counted in this sample were 95,000 to 100,000 clones; 96% of them appeared once. The ten biggest clones cover approximately 0.2% of the sample. CDR1 and CDR2, looked up from the germline V gene, are SGHRS and YFSETQ. At the junction V is shortened by 0 bases and J by 6 bases, with 16 bases in between. Including cysteine and phenylalanine, the CDR3 has 16 amino acids. Only the CDR3 portion is preserved as DNA: 48 bases, with reading frame beginning at the first base.

This receptor chain uses TRBV5-1 and TRBJ2-1; the D gene is perhaps TRBD1, on 6 matching bases. Sequenced: T cells isolated from PBMCs. This TCR was recovered from a human donor in good health. Read as DNA, the sequence is TGCGCCAGCAGCTTGGGGGACAATGGAATTGGCAATGAGCAGTTCTTC. The resulting protein is CASSLGDNGIGNEQFF.